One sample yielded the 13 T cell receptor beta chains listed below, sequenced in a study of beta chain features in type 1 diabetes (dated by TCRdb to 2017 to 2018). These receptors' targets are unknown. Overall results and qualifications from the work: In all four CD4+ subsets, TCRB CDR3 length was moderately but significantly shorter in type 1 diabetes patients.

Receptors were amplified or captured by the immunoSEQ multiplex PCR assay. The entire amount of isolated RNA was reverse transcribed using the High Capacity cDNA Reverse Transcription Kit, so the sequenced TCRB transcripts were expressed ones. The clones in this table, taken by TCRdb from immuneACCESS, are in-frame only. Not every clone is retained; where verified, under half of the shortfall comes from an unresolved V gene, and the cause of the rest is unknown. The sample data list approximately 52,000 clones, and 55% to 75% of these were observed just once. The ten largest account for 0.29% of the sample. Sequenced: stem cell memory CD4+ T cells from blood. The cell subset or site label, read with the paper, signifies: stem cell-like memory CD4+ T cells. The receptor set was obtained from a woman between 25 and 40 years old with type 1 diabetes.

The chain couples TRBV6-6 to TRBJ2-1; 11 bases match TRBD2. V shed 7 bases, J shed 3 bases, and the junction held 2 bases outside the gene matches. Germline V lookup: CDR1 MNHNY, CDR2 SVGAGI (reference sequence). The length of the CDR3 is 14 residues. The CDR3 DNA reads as TGTGCCAGCAACCTAGCGGGAGGCTACAATGAGCAGTTCTTC. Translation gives CASNLAGGYNEQFF.

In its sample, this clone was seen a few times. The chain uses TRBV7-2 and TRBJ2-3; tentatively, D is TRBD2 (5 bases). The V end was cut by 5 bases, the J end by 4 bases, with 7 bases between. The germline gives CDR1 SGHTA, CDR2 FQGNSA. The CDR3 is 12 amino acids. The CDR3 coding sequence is TGTGCCAGCAGCCCGCGGGCAGATACGCAGTATTTT. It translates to CASSPRADTQYF.

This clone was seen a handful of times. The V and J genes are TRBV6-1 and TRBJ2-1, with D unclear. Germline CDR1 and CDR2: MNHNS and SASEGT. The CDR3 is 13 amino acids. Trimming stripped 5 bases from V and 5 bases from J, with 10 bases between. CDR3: CASSPRINNEQFF. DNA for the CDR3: TGTGCCAGCAGTCCCAGAATTAACAATGAGCAGTTCTTC.

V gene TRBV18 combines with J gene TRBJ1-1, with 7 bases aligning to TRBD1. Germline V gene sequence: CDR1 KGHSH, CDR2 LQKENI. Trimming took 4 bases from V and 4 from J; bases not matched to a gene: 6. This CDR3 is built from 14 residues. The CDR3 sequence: CASSLSDRSTEAFF. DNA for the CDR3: TGTGCCAGCTCACTTTCGGACAGGAGCACTGAAGCTTTCTTT.

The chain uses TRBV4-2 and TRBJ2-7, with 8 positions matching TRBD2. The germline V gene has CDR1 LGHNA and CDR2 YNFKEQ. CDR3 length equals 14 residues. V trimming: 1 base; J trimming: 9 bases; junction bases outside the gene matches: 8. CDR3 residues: CASSQGAGGNVQYF. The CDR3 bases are TGTGCCAGCAGCCAAGGTGCGGGGGGTAATGTGCAGTACTTC.

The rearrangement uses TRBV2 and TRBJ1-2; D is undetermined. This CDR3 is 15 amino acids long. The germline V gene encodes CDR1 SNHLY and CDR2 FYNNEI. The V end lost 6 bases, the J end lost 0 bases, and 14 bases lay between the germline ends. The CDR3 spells CASSPDLLANYGYTF. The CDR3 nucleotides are TGTGCCAGCAGCCCCGACCTCCTAGCTAACTATGGCTACACCTTC. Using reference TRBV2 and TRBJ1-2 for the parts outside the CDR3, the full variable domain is EPEVTQTPSHQVTQMGQEVILRCVPISNHLYFYWYRQILGQKVEFLVSFYNNEISEKSEIFDDQFSVERPDGSNFTLKIRSTKLEDSAMYFCASSPDLLANYGYTFGSGTRLTVV.

CDR3 sequence (DNA): TGTGCCATCAGTGAGTTAGCAAGCTCCTACAATGAGCAGTTCTTC. It is translated as CAISELASSYNEQFF. The rearrangement links TRBV10-3 to TRBJ2-1, with unresolved D. Germline CDR1 and CDR2: ENHRY and SYGVKD. V was shortened by 1 base and J by 0 bases, with 7 bases between the two germline ends. There are 15 residues in the CDR3.

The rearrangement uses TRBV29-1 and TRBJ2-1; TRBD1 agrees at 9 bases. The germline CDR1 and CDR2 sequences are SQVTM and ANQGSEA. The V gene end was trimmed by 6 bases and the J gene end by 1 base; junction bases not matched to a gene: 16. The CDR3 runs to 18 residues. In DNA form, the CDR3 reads TGCAGCGTCTTCGTGGGACAGGGATTCCGAGCGTCCTACAATGAGCAGTTCTTC. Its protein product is CSVFVGQGFRASYNEQFF.

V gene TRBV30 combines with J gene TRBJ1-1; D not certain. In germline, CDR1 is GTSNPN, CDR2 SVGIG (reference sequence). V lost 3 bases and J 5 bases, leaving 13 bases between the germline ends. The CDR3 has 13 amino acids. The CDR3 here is CAWSLRRDTEAFF. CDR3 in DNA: TGTGCCTGGAGCCTACGGAGGGATACTGAAGCTTTCTTT.

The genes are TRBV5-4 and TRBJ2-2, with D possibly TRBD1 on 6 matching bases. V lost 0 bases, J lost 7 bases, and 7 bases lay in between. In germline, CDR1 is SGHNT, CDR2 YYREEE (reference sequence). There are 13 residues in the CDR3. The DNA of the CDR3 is TGTGCCAGCAGCTTGGCAGGGGTCGGGGAGCTGTTTTTT. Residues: CASSLAGVGELFF. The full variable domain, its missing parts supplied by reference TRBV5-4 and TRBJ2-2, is ETGVTQSPTHLIKTRGQQVTLRCSSQSGHNTVSWYQQALGQGPQFIFQYYREEENGRGNFPPRFSGLQFPNYSSELNVNALELDDSALYLCASSLAGVGELFFGEGSRLTVL.

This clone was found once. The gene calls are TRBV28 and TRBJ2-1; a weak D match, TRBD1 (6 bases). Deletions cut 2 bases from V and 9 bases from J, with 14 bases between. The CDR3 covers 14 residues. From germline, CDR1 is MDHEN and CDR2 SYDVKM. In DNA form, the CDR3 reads TGTGCCAGCAGTTTAGGGGATGACAGGCGTGAGCAGTTCTTC. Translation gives CASSLGDDRREQFF.

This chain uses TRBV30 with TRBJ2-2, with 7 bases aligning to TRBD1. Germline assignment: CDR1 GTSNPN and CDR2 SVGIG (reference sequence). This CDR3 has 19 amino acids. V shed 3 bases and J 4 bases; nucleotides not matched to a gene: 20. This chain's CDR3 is CAWSPLDRAGGSSTGELFF. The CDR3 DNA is TGTGCCTGGAGCCCCCTCGACAGGGCAGGTGGATCGAGCACCGGGGAGCTGTTTTTT.

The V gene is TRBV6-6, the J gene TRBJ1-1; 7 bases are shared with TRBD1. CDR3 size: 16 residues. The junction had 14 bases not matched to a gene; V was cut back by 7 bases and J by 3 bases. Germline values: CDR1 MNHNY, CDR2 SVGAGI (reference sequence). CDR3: CASNLPTGKLHTEAFF. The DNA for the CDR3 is TGTGCCAGCAACTTACCGACAGGGAAGTTGCACACTGAAGCTTTCTTT.